Listed below are T cell receptor beta chains from one sample, sequenced in a study of glioma-infiltrating T cells after dendritic cell vaccination. Produced via immunoSEQ multiplex PCR; TCRdb's table is partial and in-frame only. The table shows 90,000 to 95,000 clones, with about 81% occurring only once. This sample comprised blood, obtained after dendritic cell vaccination. These receptors were taken from a human donor with glioblastoma. Each CDR3 is given with its conserved first and last residue. A D gene is named only where the DNA matches it firmly. Part of the rows lack a size; the others show once, few, many or a class for expanded clones.

TRBV5-6	NA	TRBD2	TRBJ2-5	TGTGCCAGCAGCCAGGGACTAGCGGGAGAGACCCAGTACTTC	CASSQGLAGETQYF
TRBV5-6	NA	NA	TRBJ1-5	TGTGCCAGCAGCTTGACGGGGTATAGCAATCAGCCCCAGCATTTT	CASSLTGYSNQPQHF
TRBV19	few	NA	TRBJ1-3	TGTGCCAGTAGTTTTGGACGGGGGACCGCTGGAAACACCATATATTTT	CASSFGRGTAGNTIYF
TRBV11-3	NA	TRBD1	TRBJ2-2	TGTGCCAGCAGCCACGGACAGGGATCGGGCACCGGGGAGCTGTTTTTT	CASSHGQGSGTGELFF
TRBV7-9	NA	NA	TRBJ1-2	TGTGCCAGCAGCCCGTACACCGATACGTATAACTATGGCTACACCTTC	CASSPYTDTYNYGYTF
TRBV30	NA	NA	TRBJ1-2	TGTGCCTGGAGTTTTGCGGCCCCTGGCTACACCTTC	CAWSFAAPGYTF
TRBV30	NA	NA	TRBJ2-3	TGTGCCTGGAGCCTTAACACAGATACGCAGTATTTT	CAWSLNTDTQYF
TRBV19	NA	NA	TRBJ1-2	TGTGCCAGTAGTATAGATGCCTGGAGGGATGGCTACACCTTC	CASSIDAWRDGYTF
TRBV5-1	once	NA	TRBJ2-5	TGCGCCAGCACCGGGGGTAACGGCGGGGAGACCCAGTACTTC	CASTGGNGGETQYF
TRBV5-5	NA	TRBD2	TRBJ2-7	TGTGCCAGCAGCCCGAGTGTTAGCGGGGGCCCCAGCTCCTACGAGCAGTACTTC	CASSPSVSGGPSSYEQYF
TRBV5-1	NA	NA	TRBJ2-2	TGCGCCAGCAGCTCCAGGGTTGACACCGGGGAGCTGTTTTTT	CASSSRVDTGELFF
TRBV28	NA	TRBD1	TRBJ1-4	TGTGCCAGCAGTTCCCAGGGGACAGGGACTGAAAAACTGTTTTTT	CASSSQGTGTEKLFF
TRBV2	NA	TRBD1	TRBJ2-6	TGTGCCAGCAGTGGGCCAACAGGGGTTGTCGGGGCCAACGTCCTGACTTTC	CASSGPTGVVGANVLTF
TRBV27	NA	NA	TRBJ2-4	TGTGCCAGCAGTCCGGGGACAACCGAAAACATTCAGTACTTC	CASSPGTTENIQYF
TRBV5-1	few	NA	TRBJ1-3	TGCGCCAGCAGCTTAGAGGGCTCTGGAAACACCATATATTTT	CASSLEGSGNTIYF
TRBV6-5	NA	NA	TRBJ1-2	TGTGCCAGCAGTTACGGCAGTCTTTCATATGGCTACACCTTC	CASSYGSLSYGYTF
TRBV4-2	NA	NA	TRBJ2-3	TGTGCCAGCAGCCAAGCAGCCAAGGGGGGGCCGGAAGATACGCAGTATTTT	CASSQAAKGGPEDTQYF
TRBV5-1	NA	NA	TRBJ2-5	TGCGCCAGCAGCTTGGAAAACAGAGAAGAGACCCAGTACTTC	CASSLENREETQYF
TRBV18	NA	NA	TRBJ2-5	TGTGCCAGCTCACCCTCAGGGGAAGAGACCCAGTACTTC	CASSPSGEETQYF
TRBV2	few	NA	TRBJ2-5	TGTGCCAGCAGTGCAACAGGGCAAGAGACCCAGTACTTC	CASSATGQETQYF
TRBV19	NA	TRBD1	TRBJ1-5	TGTGCCAGTAGCGGCGGGACAGGGGCTATCGAGCCCCAGCATTTT	CASSGGTGAIEPQHF
TRBV6-5	NA	NA	TRBJ2-7	TGTGCCAGCAGTTACAGTGCAGGGAACGAGCAGTACTTC	CASSYSAGNEQYF
TRBV6-5	NA	TRBD1	TRBJ1-2	TGTGCCAGCAACATGAACAGGGGTGGATATGGCTACACCTTC	CASNMNRGGYGYTF
TRBV6-1	NA	TRBD1	TRBJ1-5	TGTGCCAGCAGCCGGACAGGGAGCGATCAGCCCCAGCATTTT	CASSRTGSDQPQHF
TRBV27	NA	NA	TRBJ1-2	TGTGCCAGCAGCTTTAGTGACAGGCGTGGCTACACCTTC	CASSFSDRRGYTF
TRBV14	NA	TRBD2	TRBJ2-5	TGTGCCAGCAGCCACCAGCTAGCGGGTATCGAGACCCAGTACTTC	CASSHQLAGIETQYF
TRBV21-1	NA	NA	TRBJ1-5	TGTGCCAGCAGGCCCGGGACCGGGACTAATCAGCCCCAGCATTTT	CASRPGTGTNQPQHF
TRBV11-2	NA	TRBD1	TRBJ2-1	TGTGCCAGCAGCAGACCGGGACAGGTGGCTACCAATGAGCAGTTCTTC	CASSRPGQVATNEQFF
TRBV6-1	once	NA	TRBJ2-1	TGTGCCAGCAGCGCAACACAGGGAAATGAGCAGTTCTTC	CASSATQGNEQFF
TRBV9	NA	NA	TRBJ1-5	TGTGCCAGCAGCGTTGGGCCAGGGGAGTTGAGGGAGCCCCAGCATTTT	CASSVGPGELREPQHF
TRBV29-1	once	NA	TRBJ2-6	TGCAGCGTTGGACACTCTGGGGCCAACGTCCTGACTTTC	CSVGHSGANVLTF
TRBV7-6	NA	TRBD1	TRBJ1-4	TGTGCCAGCAGCCGGGACAGGGGAGACGAAAAACTGTTTTTT	CASSRDRGDEKLFF
TRBV18	NA	NA	TRBJ1-1	TGTGCCAGCTCACCAGAGTTGAACACTGAAGCTTTCTTT	CASSPELNTEAFF
TRBV5-1	NA	TRBD1	TRBJ1-1	TGCGCCAGCAGCTTGTTTGGCAGGGGGATGGCAATGAACACTGAAGCTTTCTTT	CASSLFGRGMAMNTEAFF
TRBV2	NA	TRBD1	TRBJ1-2	TGTGCCAGCAGTTCCCAGGGGGCCAACTATGGCTACACCTTC	CASSSQGANYGYTF
TRBV19	NA	TRBD2	TRBJ2-1	TGTGCCAGTAGTATGTCCCGGGGGGGCATCGATGAGCAGTTCTTC	CASSMSRGGIDEQFF
TRBV18	NA	NA	TRBJ1-4	TGTGCCAGCTCAAGCACTCAGGGTTCTGATGAAAAACTGTTTTTT	CASSSTQGSDEKLFF
TRBV6-1	NA	NA	TRBJ1-1	TGTGCCAGCAGTGGTTCCAAGGGGGAACGGAACACTGAAGCTTTCTTT	CASSGSKGERNTEAFF
TRBV5-6	NA	NA	TRBJ1-2	TGTGCCAGCAGCCCCCTGGGGCAGGTAAATTCTAACTATGGCTACACCTTC	CASSPLGQVNSNYGYTF
TRBV2	NA	TRBD1	TRBJ2-3	TGTGCCAGCAGGCGGACAGGGTGGGCAGATACGCAGTATTTT	CASRRTGWADTQYF
TRBV5-1	NA	TRBD1	TRBJ1-2	TGCGCCAGCAGCTTGGGACAGGGGGCAAGGGGCTATGGCTACACCTTC	CASSLGQGARGYGYTF
TRBV10-1	NA	TRBD1	TRBJ1-3	TGCGCCAGCAGTGGGGGGACAGGGAACGACGGGGACACCATATATTTT	CASSGGTGNDGDTIYF
TRBV19	NA	NA	TRBJ2-3	TGTGCCAGTAGTATAGGGAGGGAGACAGATACGCAGTATTTT	CASSIGRETDTQYF
TRBV7-2	NA	NA	TRBJ1-6	TGTGCCAGCAGCTCCTCCTCCTCACCCCTCCACTTT	CASSSSSSPLHF
TRBV5-8	NA	TRBD2	TRBJ2-3	TGTGCCAGCAGCTTGGCTACTAGCGGGGTCACAGATACGCAGTATTTT	CASSLATSGVTDTQYF
TRBV27	NA	NA	TRBJ2-6	TGTGCCAGCAGTTTATGGGCCGTGAGCTCTGGGGCCAACGTCCTGACTTTC	CASSLWAVSSGANVLTF
TRBV7-9	NA	TRBD1	TRBJ2-1	TGTGCCAGCATTTCGGGACAGACTTACAATGAGCAGTTCTTC	CASISGQTYNEQFF
TRBV30	few	TRBD1	TRBJ2-5	TGTGCCTGGAGTAACTCGCGGACAGGGGGGCTCCGGGAGACCCAGTACTTC	CAWSNSRTGGLRETQYF
TRBV25-1	NA	TRBD1	TRBJ1-2	TGTGCCAGCAGTGGACAGGGGGCGCCCCGGTATGGCTACACCTTC	CASSGQGAPRYGYTF
TRBV18	NA	NA	TRBJ2-5	TGTGCCAGCTCACCAAGGATAGCAGGGGAGACCCAGTACTTC	CASSPRIAGETQYF
TRBV19	NA	TRBD1	TRBJ1-3	TGTGCCAGTAGCCGACAGGGGGCTGGGGACACCATATATTTT	CASSRQGAGDTIYF
TRBV6-5	NA	TRBD2	TRBJ2-4	TGTGCCAGCAGATCTAGCGGGAGTAACATTCAGTACTTC	CASRSSGSNIQYF
TRBV5-6	NA	NA	TRBJ2-1	TGTGCCAGCAACCGGGACTCCCTTCACAATGAGCAGTTCTTC	CASNRDSLHNEQFF
TRBV7-6	NA	NA	TRBJ2-4	TGTGCCAGCAGCCCCGGCGGAGGAACCAAAAACATTCAGTACTTC	CASSPGGGTKNIQYF
TRBV6-5	NA	TRBD2	TRBJ2-7	TGTGCCACTAGCGGGGGGGCATACGAGCAGTACTTC	CATSGGAYEQYF
TRBV6-5	NA	NA	TRBJ1-1	TGTGCCAGCAGTTACTCAAGACAAAGGAACACTGAAGCTTTCTTT	CASSYSRQRNTEAFF
TRBV7-2	NA	NA	TRBJ1-1	TGTGCCAGCAGCTTAGAGGGCCGAGGGGCTTTCTTT	CASSLEGRGAFF
TRBV7-9	once	NA	TRBJ1-5	TGTGCCAGCAGCTCAGACAGTCTCTCCAATCAGCCCCAGCATTTT	CASSSDSLSNQPQHF
TRBV11-2	NA	TRBD1	TRBJ1-1	TGTGCCAGCAGCAAATCCGGGACAGGGAACACTGAAGCTTTCTTT	CASSKSGTGNTEAFF
TRBV4-2	NA	TRBD2	TRBJ2-3	TGTGCCAGCAGCCAAGAAGCGGGGGGGCCAGATACGCAGTATTTT	CASSQEAGGPDTQYF